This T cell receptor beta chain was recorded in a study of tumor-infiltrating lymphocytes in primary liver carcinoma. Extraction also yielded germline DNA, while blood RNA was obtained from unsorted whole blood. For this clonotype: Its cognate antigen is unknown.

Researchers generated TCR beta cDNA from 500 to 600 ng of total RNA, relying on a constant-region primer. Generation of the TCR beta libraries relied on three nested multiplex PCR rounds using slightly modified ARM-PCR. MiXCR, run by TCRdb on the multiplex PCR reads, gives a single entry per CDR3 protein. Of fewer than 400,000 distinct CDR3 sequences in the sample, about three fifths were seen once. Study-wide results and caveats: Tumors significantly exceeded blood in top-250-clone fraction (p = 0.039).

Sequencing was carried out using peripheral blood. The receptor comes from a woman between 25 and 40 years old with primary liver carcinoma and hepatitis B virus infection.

CDR3 coding DNA: TGCGCCAGCAGTAAAGGAGCCCTCGATAGGGATACGCAGTATTTT. Its protein is CASSKGALDRDTQYF. The chain uses TRBV4-1 and TRBJ2-3; D gene ambiguous. V gave up 6 bases and J gave up 6 bases, with 19 bases separating them. The CDR3 is made up of 15 amino acids. Germline V gene sequence: CDR1 MGHRA, CDR2 YSYEKL.